This entry lists 9 T cell receptor beta chains sequenced from one sample in a study of regulatory T cells in long-lasting Graves disease. Relying on iRepertoire HTBI primers and Arm-PCR of CDR3 regions, the team built TCR beta libraries. TCRdb ran MiXCR on the multiplex PCR reads and lists one entry per CDR3 protein. The table lists under 450,000 distinct CDR3 sequences, about 11% of them singletons. The time point: newly diagnosed GD, antithyroid drugs for less than 3 months. PBMCs were the source of the RNA used for TCR sequencing. These data were likewise used in another study, on T cells in Graves' hyperthyroidism and ophthalmopathy.

Source: peripheral blood mononuclear cells (PBMCs), taken at new diagnosis, from a patient treated with antithyroid drugs. The source is a woman between 18 and 30 years old with Graves disease.

This clonotype was detected ten times or more. This chain uses TRBV18 with TRBJ2-1; TRBD2 matches 12 bases. The germline CDR1 and CDR2 sequences are KGHSH and LQKENI. This CDR3 region has 16 residues. V lost 3 bases, J lost 6 bases, and 6 bases stayed unmatched. The CDR3, as DNA: TGTGCCAGCTCACCGGCTCTAGCGGGAGGGACCAATGAGCAGTTCTTC. Amino acid sequence: CASSPALAGGTNEQFF.

This clonotype was seen only a few times. V and J are TRBV5-1 and TRBJ2-1; 8 bases align to TRBD1. The length of the CDR3 is 14 residues. V lost 4 bases, J lost 15 bases, and 15 bases stayed unmatched. Germline assignment: CDR1 SGHRS and CDR2 YFSETQ. The CDR3 DNA sequence: TGCGCCAGCAGCGGGGATATCGGGACAGGAATATTGTTCTTC. Translated: CASSGDIGTGILFF.

This clonotype showed up just once. The chain employs TRBV7-2 and TRBJ1-5; TRBD1 might be the D (5 bases). V was trimmed by 5 bases and J by 13 bases, leaving 15 bases between them. CDR3 length: 12 residues. The germline V gene has CDR1 SGHTA and CDR2 FQGNSA. The CDR3 is CASSVGTEKQHF. CDR3 sequence (DNA): TGTGCCAGCAGCGTCGGGACGGAAAAGCAGCATTTT.

This clonotype has at least ten counts. CDR3 loop: CASSPRGRYTGELFF. The CDR3 DNA sequence: TGTGCCAGCAGCCCCAGGGGTCGGTACACCGGGGAGCTGTTTTTT. The chain links TRBV9 to TRBJ2-2, with D possibly matching TRBD1 (6 bases). Per germline, CDR1 SGDLS and CDR2 YYNGEE. V gave up 4 bases and J gave up 3 bases, with 13 bases separating them. This CDR3 contains 15 residues.

This clonotype was observed many times. The chain joins TRBV11-3 to TRBJ1-3; no firm D call. Germline V gene data show CDR1 as SGHNT and CDR2 as YENEEA. The CDR3 runs 13 residues. The ends were cut back, 4 bases at V and 7 bases at J, with 11 bases in the middle. The CDR3 protein is CASSSDRRNTIYF. The CDR3 bases are TGTGCCAGCAGCTCGGATCGTCGGAACACCATATATTTT.

The chain uses TRBV20-1 and TRBJ2-5; tentatively, D is TRBD2 (5 bases). The ends were cut back, 3 bases at V and 4 bases at J, with 12 bases in the middle. The germline V gene encodes CDR1 DFQATT and CDR2 SNEGSKA (reference sequence). The CDR3 has 13 residues. CDR3 in DNA: TGCAGTGCTAGGAGGGCCCGGGGAGAGACCCAGTACTTC. Translating it yields CSARRARGETQYF.

This clonotype was observed at least ten times. The chain is built from TRBV20-1 and TRBJ2-1; 8 bases align to TRBD2. This CDR3 spans 15 amino acids. Germline-derived CDR1 and CDR2 are DFQATT and SNEGSKA (reference sequence). The V segment lost 3 bases and the J segment 2 bases; nucleotides outside the gene matches: 6. This CDR3 is CSARKSGSPYNEQFF. The CDR3 bases are TGCAGTGCTAGGAAGAGCGGGAGCCCCTACAATGAGCAGTTCTTC.

This clonotype was observed many times. The chain combines TRBV20-1 with TRBJ2-7, with 8 bases aligning to TRBD2. V dropped 5 bases and J dropped 4; count of bases not matched to a gene: 7. CDR1 is DFQATT and CDR2 is SNEGSKA in the germline V gene (reference sequence). This CDR3 has 13 amino acids. The CDR3 sequence is CSAQDSGIYEQYF. In DNA form, the CDR3 reads TGCAGTGCTCAGGATAGCGGGATTTACGAGCAGTACTTC.

This clonotype was counted ten times or more. The V gene is TRBV7-2, the J gene TRBJ1-1; D is perhaps TRBD1 (6 bases). V was clipped by 6 bases and J by 5 bases, with 16 bases between them. The CDR3 runs to 14 residues. Germline V CDR1 and CDR2: SGHTA, FQGNSA. CDR3 residues: CASRSTGRGTEAFF. The CDR3 DNA follows: TGTGCCAGCAGGTCAACAGGGAGAGGGACTGAAGCTTTCTTT.